The clone carrying this T cell receptor (beta chain) was found a few times. As yet, its antigen is unknown. The source of the sample is a study of regulatory T cells in long-lasting Graves disease. Assembly of TCR beta libraries relied on iRepertoire HTBI primers together with Arm-PCR of CDR3 regions. In TCRdb, the multiplex PCR reads were re-called with MiXCR into one record per CDR3 protein. Of a few hundred thousand distinct CDR3 sequences listed, roughly 20% are singletons. General study points: Samples came from peripheral blood alone, without thyroid tissue. With persistent disease, TRBV28, TRBJ1-2 and TRBJ2-5 were the favored segments.

Time point meaning: persistent/refractory GD, antithyroid drugs over 5 years with positive TRAb. The TCR library was prepared using RNA isolated from PBMCs. V lost 6 bases to trimming and J lost 0 bases, with 12 bases between them. From germline, CDR1 is MNHEY and CDR2 SVGEGT. This CDR3 has 15 amino acids. The sample was peripheral blood mononuclear cells (PBMCs), taken when the disease was refractory, from a patient treated with antithyroid drugs. The J gene is TRBJ1-5, the V gene TRBV6-2 or TRBV6-3; unclear D gene. The receptor was isolated from a woman aged 40 to 50 with Graves disease. CDR3 region: CASRMGGYSNQPQHF. In nucleotides, the CDR3 is TGTGCCAGCAGGATGGGCGGTTATAGCAATCAGCCCCAGCATTTT.